The entry below gives a single TCR beta chain sequence along with its context. The target antigen is unknown. The V gene's germline CDR1 is MNHEY and CDR2 SVGAGI. Trimming removed 2 bases at V and 7 bases at J, with 6 bases between. The CDR3 is 13 amino acids. TCRdb re-called the 5' RACE reads with MiXCR, one entry per CDR3 protein. The sample yields some 300,000 distinct CDR3 sequences, roughly 8.7% seen once. These data come from a study of T cells after yellow fever vaccination. Study outcomes and limitations: Subsequent to the booster, the majority of primary-vaccination clones reappeared (about 97% CD4, around 90% CD8).

The sample was CD4+ T cells sorted from PBMCs, taken 5 days after the yellow fever booster vaccination. The TCR comes from a man aged 18 to 30 who received the YFV17D yellow fever vaccine. This rearrangement joins TRBV6-5 to TRBJ1-6; D remains ambiguous. CDR3 residues: CASSYARNSPLHF. In DNA form, the CDR3 reads TGTGCCAGCAGTTACGCCAGGAATTCACCCCTCCACTTT.